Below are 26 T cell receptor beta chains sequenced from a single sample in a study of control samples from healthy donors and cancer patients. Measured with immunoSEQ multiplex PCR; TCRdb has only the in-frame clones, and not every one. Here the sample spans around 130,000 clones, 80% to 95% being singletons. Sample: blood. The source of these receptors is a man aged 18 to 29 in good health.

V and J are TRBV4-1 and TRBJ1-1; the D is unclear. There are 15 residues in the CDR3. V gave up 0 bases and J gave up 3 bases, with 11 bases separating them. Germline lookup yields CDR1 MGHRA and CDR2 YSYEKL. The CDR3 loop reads CASSQEGQLDTEAFF. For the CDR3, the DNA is TGCGCCAGCAGCCAAGAAGGGCAGCTGGACACTGAAGCTTTCTTT.

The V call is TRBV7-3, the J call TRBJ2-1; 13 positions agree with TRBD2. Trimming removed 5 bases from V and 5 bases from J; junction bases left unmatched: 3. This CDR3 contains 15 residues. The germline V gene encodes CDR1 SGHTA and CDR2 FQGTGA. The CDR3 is CASSQTSGGNNEQFF. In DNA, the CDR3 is TGTGCCAGCAGCCAGACTAGCGGGGGGAACAATGAGCAGTTCTTC.

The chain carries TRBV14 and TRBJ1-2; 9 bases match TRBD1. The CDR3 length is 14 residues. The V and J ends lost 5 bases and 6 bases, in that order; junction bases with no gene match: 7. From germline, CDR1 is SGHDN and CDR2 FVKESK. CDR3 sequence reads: CASSVGQGRHGYTF. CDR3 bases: TGTGCCAGCAGCGTGGGACAGGGTAGGCATGGCTACACCTTC.

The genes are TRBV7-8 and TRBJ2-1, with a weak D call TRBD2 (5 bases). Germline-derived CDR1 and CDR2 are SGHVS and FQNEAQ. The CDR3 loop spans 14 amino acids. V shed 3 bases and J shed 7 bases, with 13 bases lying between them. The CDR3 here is CASSFIGWENEQFF. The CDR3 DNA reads TGTGCCAGCAGCTTTATCGGGTGGGAGAATGAGCAGTTCTTC.

Here the CDR3 DNA reads TGCGCCAGCAGCTTGGCAGGACAGGGATCCCCCGTGGATTCACCCCTCCACTTT. It specifies CASSLAGQGSPVDSPLHF. V usage is TRBV5-1 and J usage is TRBJ1-6; 8 nucleotides match TRBD1. The junction had 13 bases not matched to a gene; V was cut back by 0 bases and J by 8 bases. Looked up from germline, CDR1 is SGHRS and CDR2 is YFSETQ. The length of the CDR3 is 18 residues.

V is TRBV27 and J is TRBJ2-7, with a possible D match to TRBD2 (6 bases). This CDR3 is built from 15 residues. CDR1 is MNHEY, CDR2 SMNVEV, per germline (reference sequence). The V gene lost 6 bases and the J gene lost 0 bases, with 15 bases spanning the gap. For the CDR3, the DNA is TGTGCCAGCAGACATGGGGGGATAGGCTCCTACGAGCAGTACTTC. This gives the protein CASRHGGIGSYEQYF.

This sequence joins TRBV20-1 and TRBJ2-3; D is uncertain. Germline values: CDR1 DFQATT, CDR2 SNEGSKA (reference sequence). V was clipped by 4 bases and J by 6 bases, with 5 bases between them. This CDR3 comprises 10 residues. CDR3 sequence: CSATFDTQYF. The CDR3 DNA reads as TGCAGTGCTACTTTCGATACGCAGTATTTT.

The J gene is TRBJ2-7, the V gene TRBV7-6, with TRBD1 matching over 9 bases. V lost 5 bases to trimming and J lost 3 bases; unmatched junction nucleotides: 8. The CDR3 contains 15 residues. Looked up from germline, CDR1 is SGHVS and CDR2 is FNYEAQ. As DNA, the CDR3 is TGTGCCAGCAGCGGGGGGACAGGGTTGATCTACGAGCAGTACTTC. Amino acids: CASSGGTGLIYEQYF.

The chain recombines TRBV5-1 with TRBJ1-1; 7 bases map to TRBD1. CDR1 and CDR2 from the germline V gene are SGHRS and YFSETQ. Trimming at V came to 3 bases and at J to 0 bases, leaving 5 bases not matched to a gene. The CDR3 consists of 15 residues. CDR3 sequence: CASSSPGQMNTEAFF. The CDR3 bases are TGCGCCAGCAGCTCACCGGGACAGATGAACACTGAAGCTTTCTTT. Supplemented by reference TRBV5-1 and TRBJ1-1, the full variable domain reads KAGVTQTPRYLIKTRGQQVTLSCSPISGHRSVSWYQQTPGQGLQFLFEYFSETQRNKGNFPGRFSGRQFSNSRSEMNVSTLELGDSALYLCASSSPGQMNTEAFFGQGTRLTVV.

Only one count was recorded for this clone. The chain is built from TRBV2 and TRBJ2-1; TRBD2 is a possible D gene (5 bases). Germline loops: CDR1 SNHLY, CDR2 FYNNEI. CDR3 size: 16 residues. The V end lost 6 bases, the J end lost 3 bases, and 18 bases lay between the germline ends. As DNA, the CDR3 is TGTGCCAGCAGGAAGGACCGGAGGTCCAACTACAATGAGCAGTTCTTC. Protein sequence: CASRKDRRSNYNEQFF. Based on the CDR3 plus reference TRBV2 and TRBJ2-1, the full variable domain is EPEVTQTPSHQVTQMGQEVILRCVPISNHLYFYWYRQILGQKVEFLVSFYNNEISEKSEIFDDQFSVERPDGSNFTLKIRSTKLEDSAMYFCASRKDRRSNYNEQFFGPGTRLTVL.

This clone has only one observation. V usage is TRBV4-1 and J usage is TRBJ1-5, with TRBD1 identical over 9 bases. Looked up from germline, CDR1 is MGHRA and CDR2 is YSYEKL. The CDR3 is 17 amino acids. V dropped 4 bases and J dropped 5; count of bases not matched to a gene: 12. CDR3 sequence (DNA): TGCGCCAGCAGCCGAACCTTATCGGGACAGGGCTATCAGCCCCAGCATTTT. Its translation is CASSRTLSGQGYQPQHF.

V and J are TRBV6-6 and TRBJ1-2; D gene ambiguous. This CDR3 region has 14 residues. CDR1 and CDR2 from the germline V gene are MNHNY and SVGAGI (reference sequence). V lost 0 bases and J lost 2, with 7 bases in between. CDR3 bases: TGTGCCAGCAGTTACTCCACGGGGAACTATGGCTACACCTTC. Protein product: CASSYSTGNYGYTF.

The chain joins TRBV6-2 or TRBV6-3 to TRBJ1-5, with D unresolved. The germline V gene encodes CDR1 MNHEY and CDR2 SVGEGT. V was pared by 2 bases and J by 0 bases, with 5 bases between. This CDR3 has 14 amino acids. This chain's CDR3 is CASSYKYSNQPQHF. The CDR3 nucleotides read TGTGCCAGCAGTTACAAATATAGCAATCAGCCCCAGCATTTT.

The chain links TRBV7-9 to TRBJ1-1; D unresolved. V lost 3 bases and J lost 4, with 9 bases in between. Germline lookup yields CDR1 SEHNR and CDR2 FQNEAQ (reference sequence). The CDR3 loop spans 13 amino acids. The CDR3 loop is CASSLGTSTEAFF. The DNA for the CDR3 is TGTGCCAGCAGCTTGGGCACTAGCACTGAAGCTTTCTTT.

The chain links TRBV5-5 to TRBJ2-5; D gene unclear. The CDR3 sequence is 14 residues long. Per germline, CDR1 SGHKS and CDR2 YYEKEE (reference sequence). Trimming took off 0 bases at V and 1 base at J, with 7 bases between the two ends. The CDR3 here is CASSLGGIQETQYF. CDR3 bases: TGTGCCAGCAGCTTGGGAGGAATCCAAGAGACCCAGTACTTC.

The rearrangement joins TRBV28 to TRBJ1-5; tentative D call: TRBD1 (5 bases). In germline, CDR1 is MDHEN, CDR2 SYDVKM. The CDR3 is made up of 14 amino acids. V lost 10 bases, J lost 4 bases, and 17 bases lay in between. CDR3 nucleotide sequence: TGTGCCACCTGCAGGGAGGATTGGAATCAGCCCCAGCATTTT. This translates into CATCREDWNQPQHF.

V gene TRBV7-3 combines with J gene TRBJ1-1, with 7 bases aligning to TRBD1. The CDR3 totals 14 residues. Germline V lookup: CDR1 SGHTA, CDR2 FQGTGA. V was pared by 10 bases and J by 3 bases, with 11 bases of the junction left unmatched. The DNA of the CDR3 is TGTGCCACAGAAGACAGGGCTTGGGACACTGAAGCTTTCTTT. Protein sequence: CATEDRAWDTEAFF.

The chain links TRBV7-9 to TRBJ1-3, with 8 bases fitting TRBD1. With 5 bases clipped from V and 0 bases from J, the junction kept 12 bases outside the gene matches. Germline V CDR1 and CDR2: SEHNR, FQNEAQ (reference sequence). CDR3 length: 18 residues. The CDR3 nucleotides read TGTGCCAGCAGCCTGACAGGGGTGGGTTCCGTCTCTGGAAACACCATATATTTT. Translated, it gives CASSLTGVGSVSGNTIYF.

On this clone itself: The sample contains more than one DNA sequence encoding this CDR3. CDR3 sequence reads: CASSLGGQPQHF. The CDR3 bases are TGTGCCAGCAGCTTGGGGGGTCAGCCCCAGCATTTT. This chain joins TRBV7-9 and TRBJ1-5; TRBD1 might be the D (5 bases). This CDR3 comprises 12 residues. Trimming stripped 3 bases from V and 6 bases from J, with 6 bases between. The germline V gene encodes CDR1 SEHNR and CDR2 FQNEAQ (reference sequence). The full variable domain, in which reference TRBV7-9 and TRBJ1-5 provide the parts outside the CDR3, is DTGVSQNPRHKITKRGQNVTFRCDPISEHNRLYWYRQTLGQGPEFLTYFQNEAQLEKSRLLSDRFSAERPKGSFSTLEIQRTEQGDSAMYLCASSLGGQPQHFGDGTRLSIL.

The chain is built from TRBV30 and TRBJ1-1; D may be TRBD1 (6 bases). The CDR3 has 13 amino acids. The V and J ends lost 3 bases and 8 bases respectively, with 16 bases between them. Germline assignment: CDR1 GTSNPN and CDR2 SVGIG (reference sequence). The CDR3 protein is CAWSAGQATEAFF. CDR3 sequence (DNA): TGTGCCTGGAGCGCGGGACAAGCGACGGAAGCTTTCTTT.

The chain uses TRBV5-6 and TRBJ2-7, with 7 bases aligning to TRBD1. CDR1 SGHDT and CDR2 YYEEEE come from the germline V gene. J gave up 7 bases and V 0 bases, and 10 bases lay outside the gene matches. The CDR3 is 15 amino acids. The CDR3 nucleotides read TGTGCCAGCAGCTTGGACGTATTTGGGACAGAGGAGCAGTACTTC. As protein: CASSLDVFGTEEQYF. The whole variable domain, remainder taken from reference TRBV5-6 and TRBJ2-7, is DAGVTQSPTHLIKTRGQQVTLRCSPKSGHDTVSWYQQALGQGPQFIFQYYEEEERQRGNFPDRFSGHQFPNYSSELNVNALLLGDSALYLCASSLDVFGTEEQYFGPGTRLTVT.

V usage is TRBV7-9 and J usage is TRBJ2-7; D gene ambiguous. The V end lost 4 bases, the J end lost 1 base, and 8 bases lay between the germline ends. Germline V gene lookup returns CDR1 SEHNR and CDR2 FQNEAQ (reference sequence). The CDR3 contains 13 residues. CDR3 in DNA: TGTGCCAGCAGCTCAGCTGATTCCTACGAGCAGTACTTC. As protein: CASSSADSYEQYF. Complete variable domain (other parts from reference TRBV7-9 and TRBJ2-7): DTGVSQNPRHKITKRGQNVTFRCDPISEHNRLYWYRQTLGQGPEFLTYFQNEAQLEKSRLLSDRFSAERPKGSFSTLEIQRTEQGDSAMYLCASSSADSYEQYFGPGTRLTVT.

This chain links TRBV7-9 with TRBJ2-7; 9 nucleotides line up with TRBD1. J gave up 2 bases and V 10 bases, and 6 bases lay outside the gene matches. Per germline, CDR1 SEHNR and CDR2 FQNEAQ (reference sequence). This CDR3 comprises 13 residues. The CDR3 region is CATSDRGTYEQYF. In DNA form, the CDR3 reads TGTGCCACTTCGGACAGGGGAACCTACGAGCAGTACTTC.

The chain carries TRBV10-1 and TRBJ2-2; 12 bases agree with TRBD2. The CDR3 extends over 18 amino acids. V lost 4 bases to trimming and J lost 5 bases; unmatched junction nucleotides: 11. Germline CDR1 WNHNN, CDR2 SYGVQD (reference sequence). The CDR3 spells CASSVYRLAGARTGELFF. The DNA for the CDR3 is TGCGCCAGCAGTGTATACCGACTAGCGGGGGCCCGAACCGGGGAGCTGTTTTTT.

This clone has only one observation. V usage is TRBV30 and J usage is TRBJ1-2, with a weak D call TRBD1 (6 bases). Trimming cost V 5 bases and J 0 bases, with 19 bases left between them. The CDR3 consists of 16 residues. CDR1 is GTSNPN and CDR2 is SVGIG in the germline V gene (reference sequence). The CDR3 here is CAWLPRRGTANYGYTF. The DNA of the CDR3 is TGTGCCTGGCTCCCGAGGAGGGGGACGGCTAACTATGGCTACACCTTC.

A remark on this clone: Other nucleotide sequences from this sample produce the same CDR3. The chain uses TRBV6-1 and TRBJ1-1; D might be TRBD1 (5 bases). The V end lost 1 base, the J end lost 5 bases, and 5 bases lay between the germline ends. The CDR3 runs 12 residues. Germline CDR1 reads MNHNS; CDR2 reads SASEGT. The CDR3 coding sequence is TGTGCCAGCAGTGAAGGGGGGACTGAAGCTTTCTTT. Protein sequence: CASSEGGTEAFF.